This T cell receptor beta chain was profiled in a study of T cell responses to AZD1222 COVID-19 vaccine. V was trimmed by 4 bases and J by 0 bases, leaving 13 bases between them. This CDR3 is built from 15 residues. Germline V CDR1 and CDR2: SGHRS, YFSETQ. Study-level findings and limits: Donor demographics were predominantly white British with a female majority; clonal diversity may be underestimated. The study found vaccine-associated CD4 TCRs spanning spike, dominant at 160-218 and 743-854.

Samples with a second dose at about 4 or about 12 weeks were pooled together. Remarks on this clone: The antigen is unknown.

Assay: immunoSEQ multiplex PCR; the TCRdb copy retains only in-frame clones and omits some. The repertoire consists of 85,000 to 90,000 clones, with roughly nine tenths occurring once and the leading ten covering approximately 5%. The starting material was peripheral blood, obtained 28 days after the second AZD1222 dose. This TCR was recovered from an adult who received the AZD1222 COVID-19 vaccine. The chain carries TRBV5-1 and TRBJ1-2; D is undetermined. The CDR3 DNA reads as TGCGCCAGCAGCCCTCGGGTCAGCCCTAACTATGGCTACACCTTC. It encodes CASSPRVSPNYGYTF.